The rows below give T cell receptor beta chains drawn from one sample of a study of blood T cell repertoires in COVID-19. Repertoires were generated with immunoSEQ multiplex PCR, while TCRdb's copy carries only in-frame clones and drops some. The sample holds a few hundred thousand clones; approximately 84% are singletons and the top ten take 2.5% to 3.5%. Sample: PBMCs or T cells enriched from blood (not recorded which). The receptors stem from a woman in her 30s who had recovered from COVID-19. Each CDR3 is given with its conserved first and last residue. Fields, in order: J gene, V gene, CDR3 length, clone size, D gene, CDR3 protein, CDR3 DNA. A D gene is named only where the DNA matches it firmly. Only some rows state a clone size, as once, few, many or a class for expanded clones.

j_call: TRBJ1-1; v_call: TRBV29-1; cdr3_length: 11; clone_size: .; d_call: .; cdr3_aa: CSVTQMAEAFF; cdr3_nt: TGCAGCGTTACCCAGATGGCTGAAGCTTTCTTT
j_call: TRBJ2-1; v_call: TRBV6-4; cdr3_length: 15; clone_size: few; d_call: TRBD2; cdr3_aa: CASSDPSGGANEQFF; cdr3_nt: TGTGCCAGCAGTGACCCAAGCGGGGGGGCCAATGAGCAGTTCTTC
j_call: TRBJ2-2; v_call: TRBV7-7; cdr3_length: 16; clone_size: .; d_call: .; cdr3_aa: CASSPSPRGRTGELFF; cdr3_nt: TGTGCTAGCAGCCCCTCCCCCAGGGGCAGAACCGGGGAGCTGTTTTTT
j_call: TRBJ2-1; v_call: TRBV11-2; cdr3_length: 14; clone_size: .; d_call: .; cdr3_aa: CASSLVGNSNEQFF; cdr3_nt: TGTGCCAGCAGCTTAGTAGGTAACAGCAATGAGCAGTTCTTC
j_call: TRBJ2-7; v_call: TRBV5-5; cdr3_length: 14; clone_size: .; d_call: .; cdr3_aa: CASSLEGVGGEQYF; cdr3_nt: TGTGCCAGCAGCTTGGAAGGGGTAGGGGGCGAGCAGTACTTC
j_call: TRBJ1-2; v_call: TRBV24-1; cdr3_length: 14; clone_size: .; d_call: TRBD1; cdr3_aa: CATSDETGVYGYTF; cdr3_nt: TGTGCCACCAGTGATGAAACAGGGGTCTATGGCTACACCTTC
j_call: TRBJ2-7; v_call: TRBV18; cdr3_length: 15; clone_size: .; d_call: TRBD1; cdr3_aa: CASSPTGQVSYEQYF; cdr3_nt: TGTGCCAGCTCACCAACCGGACAGGTTTCCTACGAGCAGTACTTC
j_call: TRBJ2-1; v_call: TRBV5-1; cdr3_length: 16; clone_size: .; d_call: TRBD1; cdr3_aa: CASSFSGTGGNNEQFF; cdr3_nt: TGCGCCAGCAGCTTCTCCGGGACAGGGGGGAACAATGAGCAGTTCTTC
j_call: TRBJ1-4; v_call: TRBV5-4; cdr3_length: 18; clone_size: .; d_call: TRBD1; cdr3_aa: CASSLAGQGGSGNEKLFF; cdr3_nt: TGTGCCAGCAGCTTGGCGGGACAGGGGGGCTCGGGGAATGAAAAACTGTTTTTT
j_call: TRBJ2-2; v_call: TRBV28; cdr3_length: 15; clone_size: many; d_call: .; cdr3_aa: CASSFHGAGTGELFF; cdr3_nt: TGTGCCAGCAGTTTTCATGGGGCTGGTACCGGGGAGCTGTTTTTT
j_call: TRBJ1-5; v_call: TRBV27; cdr3_length: 14; clone_size: once; d_call: .; cdr3_aa: CASSPRRELQPQHF; cdr3_nt: TGTGCCAGCAGCCCCAGACGGGAACTACAGCCCCAGCATTTT
j_call: TRBJ1-1; v_call: TRBV27; cdr3_length: 16; clone_size: few; d_call: .; cdr3_aa: CASRSQIGRGSTEAFF; cdr3_nt: TGTGCCAGCAGATCCCAGATAGGACGGGGGAGCACTGAAGCTTTCTTT
j_call: TRBJ2-1; v_call: TRBV5-1; cdr3_length: 16; clone_size: .; d_call: TRBD2; cdr3_aa: CASSLGLAGVGNEQFF; cdr3_nt: TGCGCCAGCAGCTTGGGACTAGCGGGAGTGGGGAATGAGCAGTTCTTC
j_call: TRBJ2-7; v_call: TRBV13; cdr3_length: 13; clone_size: .; d_call: .; cdr3_aa: CASSLGRTYEQYF; cdr3_nt: TGTGCCAGCAGCTTGGGGCGGACCTACGAGCAGTACTTC
j_call: TRBJ2-2; v_call: TRBV7-3; cdr3_length: 15; clone_size: .; d_call: TRBD2; cdr3_aa: CASRRGTSGTGELFF; cdr3_nt: TGTGCCAGCAGGCGCGGGACTAGCGGAACCGGGGAGCTGTTTTTT
j_call: TRBJ2-3; v_call: TRBV7-8; cdr3_length: 15; clone_size: few; d_call: .; cdr3_aa: CASSLAGTSTDTQYF; cdr3_nt: TGTGCCAGCAGCTTAGCGGGGACTTCCACAGATACGCAGTATTTT
j_call: TRBJ2-7; v_call: TRBV12-3/TRBV12-4; cdr3_length: 13; clone_size: .; d_call: .; cdr3_aa: CASRSGTHYEQYF; cdr3_nt: TGTGCCAGCCGATCCGGGACTCACTACGAGCAGTACTTC
j_call: TRBJ1-5; v_call: TRBV2; cdr3_length: 14; clone_size: .; d_call: .; cdr3_aa: CASSRGIGNQPQHF; cdr3_nt: TGTGCCAGCAGTAGGGGTATCGGCAATCAGCCCCAGCATTTT
j_call: TRBJ1-4; v_call: TRBV7-8; cdr3_length: 15; clone_size: .; d_call: TRBD1; cdr3_aa: CASSPGQGAGEKLFF; cdr3_nt: TGTGCCAGCAGCCCCGGACAGGGGGCCGGCGAAAAACTGTTTTTT
j_call: TRBJ2-7; v_call: TRBV13; cdr3_length: 13; clone_size: .; d_call: TRBD1; cdr3_aa: CASSFDRGYEQYF; cdr3_nt: TGTGCCAGCAGCTTCGACAGGGGGTACGAGCAGTACTTC
j_call: TRBJ1-2; v_call: TRBV29-1; cdr3_length: 12; clone_size: .; d_call: .; cdr3_aa: CSVVRGEDGYTF; cdr3_nt: TGCAGCGTTGTGAGAGGGGAGGATGGCTACACCTTC
j_call: TRBJ1-2; v_call: TRBV3-1/TRBV3-2; cdr3_length: 16; clone_size: .; d_call: .; cdr3_aa: CASSQVRDFPNYGYTF; cdr3_nt: TGTGCCAGCAGCCAAGTCCGGGACTTCCCGAACTATGGCTACACCTTC
j_call: TRBJ1-2; v_call: TRBV10-3; cdr3_length: 14; clone_size: .; d_call: .; cdr3_aa: CAISEGQPVRGYTF; cdr3_nt: TGTGCCATCAGTGAGGGACAGCCGGTACGGGGCTACACCTTC
j_call: TRBJ1-4; v_call: TRBV5-4; cdr3_length: 14; clone_size: .; d_call: .; cdr3_aa: CASSSDSVNEKLFF; cdr3_nt: TGTGCCAGCAGCTCCGACAGCGTTAATGAAAAACTGTTTTTT
j_call: TRBJ1-1; v_call: TRBV30; cdr3_length: 13; clone_size: .; d_call: .; cdr3_aa: CAWSVSSGTEAFF; cdr3_nt: TGTGCCTGGAGTGTATCGTCGGGGACTGAAGCTTTCTTT
j_call: TRBJ2-2; v_call: TRBV28; cdr3_length: 16; clone_size: .; d_call: .; cdr3_aa: CASSPPGLLLGGELFF; cdr3_nt: TGTGCCAGCAGTCCCCCGGGACTTCTATTAGGAGGGGAGCTGTTTTTT
j_call: TRBJ1-6; v_call: TRBV2; cdr3_length: 15; clone_size: .; d_call: .; cdr3_aa: CASRSSRGANSPLHF; cdr3_nt: TGTGCCAGCAGAAGCTCCCGCGGAGCTAATTCACCCCTCCACTTT
j_call: TRBJ2-2; v_call: TRBV27; cdr3_length: 15; clone_size: .; d_call: TRBD1; cdr3_aa: CASSFGQAHTGELFF; cdr3_nt: TGTGCCAGCAGTTTCGGACAGGCGCACACCGGGGAGCTGTTTTTT
j_call: TRBJ1-1; v_call: TRBV19; cdr3_length: 11; clone_size: few; d_call: .; cdr3_aa: CASTFHTEAFF; cdr3_nt: TGTGCCAGTACTTTCCACACTGAAGCTTTCTTT
j_call: TRBJ1-2; v_call: TRBV6-5; cdr3_length: 15; clone_size: .; d_call: TRBD1; cdr3_aa: CASSFGGQANYGYTF; cdr3_nt: TGTGCCAGCAGTTTCGGCGGACAGGCTAACTATGGCTACACCTTC
j_call: TRBJ1-5; v_call: TRBV12-3/TRBV12-4; cdr3_length: 13; clone_size: .; d_call: .; cdr3_aa: CASREGGNQPQHF; cdr3_nt: TGTGCCAGCAGAGAAGGGGGCAATCAGCCCCAGCATTTT
j_call: TRBJ1-1; v_call: TRBV19; cdr3_length: 15; clone_size: .; d_call: .; cdr3_aa: CASSAAWAGSEEAFF; cdr3_nt: TGTGCCAGTAGTGCCGCTTGGGCGGGCAGCGAGGAAGCTTTCTTT
j_call: TRBJ2-7; v_call: TRBV5-8; cdr3_length: 14; clone_size: .; d_call: .; cdr3_aa: CASSLARYSNEQYF; cdr3_nt: TGTGCCAGCAGCTTGGCAAGGTACAGCAACGAGCAGTACTTC
j_call: TRBJ2-1; v_call: TRBV2; cdr3_length: 13; clone_size: .; d_call: .; cdr3_aa: CASRVDLPNEQFF; cdr3_nt: TGTGCCAGCAGGGTAGATCTGCCCAATGAGCAGTTCTTC